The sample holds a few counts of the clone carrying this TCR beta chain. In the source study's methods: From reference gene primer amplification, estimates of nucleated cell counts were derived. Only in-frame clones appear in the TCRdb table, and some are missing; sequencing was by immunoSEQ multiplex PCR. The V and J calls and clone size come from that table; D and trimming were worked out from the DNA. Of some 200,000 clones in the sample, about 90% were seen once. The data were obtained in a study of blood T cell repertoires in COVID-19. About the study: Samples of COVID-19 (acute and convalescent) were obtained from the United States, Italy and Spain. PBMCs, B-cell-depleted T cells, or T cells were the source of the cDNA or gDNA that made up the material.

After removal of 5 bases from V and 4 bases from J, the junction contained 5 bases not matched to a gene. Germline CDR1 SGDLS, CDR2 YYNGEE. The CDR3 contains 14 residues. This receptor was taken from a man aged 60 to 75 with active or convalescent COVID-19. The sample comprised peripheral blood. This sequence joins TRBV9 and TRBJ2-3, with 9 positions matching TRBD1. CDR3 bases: TGTGCCAGCAGTCGCGGACAGGGGCCAGATACGCAGTATTTT. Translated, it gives CASSRGQGPDTQYF. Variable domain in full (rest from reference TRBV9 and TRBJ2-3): DSGVTQTPKHLITATGQRVTLRCSPRSGDLSVYWYQQSLDQGLQFLIQYYNGEERAKGNILERFSAQQFPDLHSELNLSSLELGDSALYFCASSRGQGPDTQYFGPGTRLTVL.